This T cell receptor beta chain stems from a study of blood T cell repertoires in COVID-19. Across the whole study: Nucleic acid was either cDNA or gDNA, and it came from T cells, B-cell-depleted T cells, or PBMCs.

Sequenced by immunoSEQ multiplex PCR; TCRdb stores in-frame clones only, minus some. The sample lists about 440,000 clones; more than 85% were seen once. The receptor was derived from a young woman with acute or convalescent COVID-19. Material: peripheral blood.

The chain's CDR3 is CASGQGARQPQHF. The CDR3 DNA reads TGTGCCAGCGGACAGGGGGCGAGGCAGCCCCAGCATTTT. This chain joins TRBV27 and TRBJ1-5; 11 positions agree with TRBD1. The CDR3 contains 13 residues. Looked up from germline, CDR1 is MNHEY and CDR2 is SMNVEV (reference sequence). Trimming took 8 bases from V and 7 from J; bases not matched to a gene: 4.